The clone carrying this T cell receptor beta chain was counted at least ten times. What it binds is unknown. TCRdb re-called the reads with MiXCR, one entry per CDR3 protein. The sample consists of roughly 920,000 distinct CDR3 sequences, around 30% of them appearing once. Trimming shortened V by 2 bases and J by 1 base, and 20 bases separated the two germline ends. The CDR3 is 19 amino acids. Germline loops: CDR1 SGHVS, CDR2 FNYEAQ. This entry is derived from a study of T cell repertoires in cytomegalovirus infection. The input for sequencing was cultured CD8+ T cells from PBMCs, taken from culture after CMV antigen stimulation. This receptor was obtained from a human donor in good health (CMV status not recorded). Some clones in this sample may be carry-over from other donors' samples. The chain employs TRBV7-6 and TRBJ2-2; D is ambiguous. The CDR3 bases are TGTGCCAGCAGCTTAATTCACGAAGAAAGTAGGCTGAACACCGGGGAGCTGTTTTTT. Translation gives CASSLIHEESRLNTGELFF.